This TCR beta chain was found in a study of blood T cell repertoires in COVID-19. Across the whole study: Whether acute or convalescent, the COVID-19 samples came from the United States, Italy and Spain. From T cells, B-cell-depleted T cells, or PBMCs came the material, which was cDNA or gDNA.

V gave up 3 bases and J gave up 0 bases; unmatched junction bases: 4. The CDR3 loop spans 16 amino acids. Original data processing: Amplification of reference gene primers provided the estimated nucleated cell counts. Clones were read by immunoSEQ multiplex PCR, and TCRdb kept only the in-frame ones, dropping some. V and J calls and clone size come straight from that table; D and trimming were deduced from the DNA. Of over 95,000 clones listed, more than 85% are singletons. The receptor's source is a human donor with acute or convalescent COVID-19. The donor label of this sample is uncertain. Sequencing used peripheral blood. The rearrangement joins TRBV23-1 to TRBJ1-3, with TRBD1 matching over 8 bases. TRBV23-1 is an ORF, and what it does is uncertain. The CDR3 region has the DNA TGCGCCAGCAGTCATTGGACAGGGAACTCTGGAAACACCATATATTTT. Translation: CASSHWTGNSGNTIYF.